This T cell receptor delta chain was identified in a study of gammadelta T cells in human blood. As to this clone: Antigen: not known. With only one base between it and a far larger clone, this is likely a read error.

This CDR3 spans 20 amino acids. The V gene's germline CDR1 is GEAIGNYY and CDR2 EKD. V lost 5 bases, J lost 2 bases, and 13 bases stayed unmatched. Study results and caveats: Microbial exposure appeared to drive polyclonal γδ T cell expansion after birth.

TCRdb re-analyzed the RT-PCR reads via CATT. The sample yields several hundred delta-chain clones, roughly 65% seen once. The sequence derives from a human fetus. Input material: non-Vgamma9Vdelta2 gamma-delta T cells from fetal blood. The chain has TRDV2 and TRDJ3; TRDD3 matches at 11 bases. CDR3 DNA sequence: TGTGCCTGTGGCAGATTACTGGGGGATAAGGGGACCTGGGACACCCGACAGATGTTTTTC. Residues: CACGRLLGDKGTWDTRQMFF.